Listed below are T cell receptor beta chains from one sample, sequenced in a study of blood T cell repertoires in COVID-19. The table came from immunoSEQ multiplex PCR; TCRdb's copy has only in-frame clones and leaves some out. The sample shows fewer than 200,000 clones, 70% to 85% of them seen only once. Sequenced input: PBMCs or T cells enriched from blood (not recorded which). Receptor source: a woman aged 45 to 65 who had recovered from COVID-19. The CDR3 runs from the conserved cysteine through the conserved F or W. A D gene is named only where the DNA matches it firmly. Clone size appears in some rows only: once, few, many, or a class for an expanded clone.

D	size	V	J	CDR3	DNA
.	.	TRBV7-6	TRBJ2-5	CASSLLHGPGTQYF	TGTGCCAGCAGCTTACTGCACGGTCCTGGGACCCAGTACTTC
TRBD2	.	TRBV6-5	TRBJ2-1	CASQASGSYNEQFF	TGTGCCAGCCAAGCTAGCGGTTCCTACAATGAGCAGTTCTTC
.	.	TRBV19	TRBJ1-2	CASARSYGYTF	TGTGCCAGCGCAAGGAGCTATGGCTACACCTTC
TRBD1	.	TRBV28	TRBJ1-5	CASTLRLDRDQPQHF	TGTGCCAGCACTCTGAGATTGGACAGGGATCAGCCCCAGCATTTT
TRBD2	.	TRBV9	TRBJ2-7	CASSEGTSGTYYF	TGTGCCAGCAGCGAGGGGACTAGCGGGACATACTACTTC
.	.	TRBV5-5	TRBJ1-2	CASSPQGRSDYGYTF	TGTGCCAGCAGCCCCCAGGGTCGGAGCGACTATGGCTACACCTTC
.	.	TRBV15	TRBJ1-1	CATSTPYPTEAFF	TGTGCCACCAGCACCCCCTACCCCACTGAAGCTTTCTTT
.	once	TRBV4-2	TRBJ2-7	CASSQGHRLTTYEQYF	TGTGCCAGCAGCCAAGGGCACAGATTGACCACTTACGAGCAGTACTTC
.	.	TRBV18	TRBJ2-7	CASSPPSQVFEQYF	TGTGCCAGCTCACCACCAAGCCAAGTATTCGAGCAGTACTTC
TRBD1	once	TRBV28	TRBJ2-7	CASRRTGKSSYEQYF	TGTGCCAGCAGACGGACAGGGAAGAGCTCCTACGAGCAGTACTTC
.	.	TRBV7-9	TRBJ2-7	CASSHGRGYEQYF	TGTGCCAGCAGCCATGGGCGGGGTTACGAGCAGTACTTC